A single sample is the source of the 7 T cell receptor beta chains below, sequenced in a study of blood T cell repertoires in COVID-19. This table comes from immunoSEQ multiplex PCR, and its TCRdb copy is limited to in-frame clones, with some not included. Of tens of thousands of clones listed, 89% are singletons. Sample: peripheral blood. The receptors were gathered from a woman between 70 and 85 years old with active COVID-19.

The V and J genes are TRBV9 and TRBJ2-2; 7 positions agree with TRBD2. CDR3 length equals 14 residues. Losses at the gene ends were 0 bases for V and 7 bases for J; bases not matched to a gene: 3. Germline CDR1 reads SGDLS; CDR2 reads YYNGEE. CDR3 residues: CASSVALAGGELFF. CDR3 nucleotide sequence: TGTGCCAGCAGCGTAGCTTTAGCGGGCGGGGAGCTGTTTTTT. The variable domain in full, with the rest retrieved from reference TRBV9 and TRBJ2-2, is DSGVTQTPKHLITATGQRVTLRCSPRSGDLSVYWYQQSLDQGLQFLIQYYNGEERAKGNILERFSAQQFPDLHSELNLSSLELGDSALYFCASSVALAGGELFFGEGSRLTVL.

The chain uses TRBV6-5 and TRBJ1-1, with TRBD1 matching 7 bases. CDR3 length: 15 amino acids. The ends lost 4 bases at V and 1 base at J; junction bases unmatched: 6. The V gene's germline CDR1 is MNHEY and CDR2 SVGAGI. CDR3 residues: CASSLRQGPNTEAFF. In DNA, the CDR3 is TGTGCCAGCAGTTTACGACAGGGACCGAACACTGAAGCTTTCTTT.

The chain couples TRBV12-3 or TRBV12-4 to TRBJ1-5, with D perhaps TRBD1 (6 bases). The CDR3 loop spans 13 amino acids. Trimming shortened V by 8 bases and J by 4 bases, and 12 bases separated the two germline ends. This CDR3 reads CASQDRRNQPQHF. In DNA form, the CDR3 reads TGTGCCAGCCAGGACAGAAGGAATCAGCCCCAGCATTTT.

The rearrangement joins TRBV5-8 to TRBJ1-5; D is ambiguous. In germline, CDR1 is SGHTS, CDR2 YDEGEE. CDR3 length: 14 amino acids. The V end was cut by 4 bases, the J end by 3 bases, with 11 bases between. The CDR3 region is CASSPRVLNQPQHF. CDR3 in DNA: TGTGCCAGCAGCCCCCGGGTCCTCAATCAGCCCCAGCATTTT.

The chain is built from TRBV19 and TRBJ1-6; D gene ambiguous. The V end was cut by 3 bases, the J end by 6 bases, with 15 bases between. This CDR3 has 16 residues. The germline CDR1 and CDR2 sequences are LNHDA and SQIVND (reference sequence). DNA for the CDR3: TGTGCCAGTAGTATCGGAGCTCGTCGCGGTAATTCACCCCTCCACTTT. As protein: CASSIGARRGNSPLHF.

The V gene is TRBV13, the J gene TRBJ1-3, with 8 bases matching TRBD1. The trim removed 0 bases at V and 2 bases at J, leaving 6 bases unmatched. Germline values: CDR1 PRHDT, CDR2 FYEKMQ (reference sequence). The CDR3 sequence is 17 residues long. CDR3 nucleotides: TGTGCCAGCAGCTTAGGCCCCCGGACAGGGACTGGAAACACCATATATTTT. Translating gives CASSLGPRTGTGNTIYF.

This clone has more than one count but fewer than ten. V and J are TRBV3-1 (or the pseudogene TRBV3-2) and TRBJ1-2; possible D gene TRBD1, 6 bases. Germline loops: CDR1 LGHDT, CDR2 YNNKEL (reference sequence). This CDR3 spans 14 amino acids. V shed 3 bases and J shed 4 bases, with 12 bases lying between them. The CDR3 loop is CASSQRGASYGYTF. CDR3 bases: TGTGCCAGCAGCCAGCGGGGGGCCAGCTATGGCTACACCTTC.